Listed below are T cell receptor beta chains from one sample, sequenced in a study of T cell repertoires in cytomegalovirus infection. Their specific antigens are unknown. TCRdb used MiXCR to reprocess the reads, holding one entry per CDR3 protein. Of about 34,000 distinct CDR3 sequences listed, approximately 52% were seen once; the top ten hold around 90%. The specimen was CD8+ T cells from cultured PBMCs, collected from culture after CMV antigen stimulation. These receptors were taken from a human donor in good health (CMV status not recorded). Some clones in this sample may be carry-over from other donors' samples. Both conserved end residues are part of each CDR3. D genes are given only for firm matches. The size entry is marked missing in some rows and otherwise reads once, few, many or a size class.

>.|TRBJ2-1|.|TRBV5-5
CASSFRDSYNEQFF
TGTGCCAGCAGCTTTCGGGACTCTTACAATGAGCAGTTCTTC
>TRBD1|TRBJ1-2|few|TRBV7-2
CASSQMDRGVYGYTF
TGTGCCAGCAGCCAGATGGACAGGGGCGTCTATGGCTACACCTTC
>TRBD1|TRBJ1-1|.|TRBV27
CASSRTGANTEAFF
TGTGCCAGCAGCCGGACAGGGGCGAACACTGAAGCTTTCTTT
>.|TRBJ2-1|.|TRBV7-4
CASSFGENEQFF
TGTGCCAGCAGCTTTGGAGAGAATGAGCAGTTCTTC
>TRBD1|TRBJ1-2|.|TRBV11-2
CASSLRGGTGQNYGYTF
TGTGCCAGCAGCCTAAGGGGAGGGACAGGGCAGAACTATGGCTACACCTTC
>.|TRBJ2-6|.|TRBV29-1
CSVTRAGANVLTF
TGCAGCGTGACAAGGGCTGGGGCCAACGTCCTGACTTTC
>.|TRBJ2-3|.|TRBV7-3
CASSLTAGYTDTQYF
TGTGCCAGCAGCTTAACGGCGGGGTACACAGATACGCAGTATTTT
>.|TRBJ2-7|.|TRBV27
CASRTYRGHSYEQYF
TGTGCCAGCAGAACCTACCGGGGACACAGTTACGAGCAGTACTTC
>.|TRBJ1-1|.|TRBV28
CASRAVPNTFF
TGTGCCAGCAGGGCCGTCCCGAATACTTTCTTT
>.|TRBJ2-2|.|TRBV6-2/TRBV6-3
CASSYNEPTGELFF
TGTGCCAGCAGTTATAACGAACCCACCGGGGAGCTGTTTTTT
>.|TRBJ2-2|.|TRBV13
CASSLGPLGNTGELFF
TGTGCCAGCAGCTTAGGCCCCCTGGGAAACACCGGGGAGCTGTTTTTT
>.|TRBJ2-5|.|TRBV7-2
CASSLDGFQETQYF
TGTGCCAGCAGCTTAGATGGCTTCCAAGAGACCCAGTACTTC
>TRBD2|TRBJ2-1|once|TRBV27
CASSPRLAGGQAEQFF
TGTGCCAGCAGTCCCAGACTAGCGGGGGGGCAAGCTGAGCAGTTCTTC
>TRBD1|TRBJ2-1|.|TRBV27
CASSPGTGEHNEQFF
TGTGCCAGCAGTCCCGGGACAGGGGAGCACAATGAGCAGTTCTTC
>.|TRBJ2-1|.|TRBV19
CASSILGGVAYNEQFF
TGTGCCAGTAGTATCTTAGGGGGGGTGGCCTACAATGAACAGTTCTTC